This record concerns one TCR beta chain sequence. Per the original data handling: Amplification of reference gene primers was used by the study to estimate nucleated cell counts. Method: immunoSEQ multiplex PCR; TCRdb's copy keeps in-frame clones and lacks some. The D gene and trimming were derived from the DNA, and the V and J assignments and clone size from that table. The data hold around 200,000 clones, with 80% to 90% observed a single time. This entry belongs to a study of blood T cell repertoires in COVID-19. Across the study: T cells, B-cell-depleted T cells, or PBMCs supplied cDNA or gDNA.

Losses at the gene ends were 8 bases for V and 0 bases for J; bases not matched to a gene: 9. The CDR3 runs to 15 residues. Looked up from germline, CDR1 is LNHDA and CDR2 is SQIVND (reference sequence). Material for sequencing was PBMCs or T cells enriched from blood (not recorded which). The chain is built from TRBV19 and TRBJ2-7; 8 nucleotides line up with TRBD2. The sequence was collected from a man in his thirties or forties who had recovered from COVID-19. This CDR3 is CASSRTSTSSYEQYF. CDR3 sequence (DNA): TGTGCCAGTTCTCGGACTAGCACGAGCTCCTACGAGCAGTACTTC. Full variable domain (remainder filled in from reference TRBV19 and TRBJ2-7): DGGITQSPKYLFRKEGQNVTLSCEQNLNHDAMYWYRQDPGQGLRLIYYSQIVNDFQKGDIAEGYSVSREKKESFPLTVTSAQKNPTAFYLCASSRTSTSSYEQYFGPGTRLTVT.